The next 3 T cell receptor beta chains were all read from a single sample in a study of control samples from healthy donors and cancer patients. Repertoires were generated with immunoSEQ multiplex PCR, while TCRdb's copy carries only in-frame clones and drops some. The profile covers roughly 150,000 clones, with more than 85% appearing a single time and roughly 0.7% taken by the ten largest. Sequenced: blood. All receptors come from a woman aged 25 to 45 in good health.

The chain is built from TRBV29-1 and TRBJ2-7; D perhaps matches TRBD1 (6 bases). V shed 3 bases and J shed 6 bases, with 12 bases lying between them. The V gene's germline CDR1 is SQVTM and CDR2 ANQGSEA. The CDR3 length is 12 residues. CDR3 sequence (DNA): TGCAGCGTTGAGCGGCAGGGGAGCGAGCAGTACTTC. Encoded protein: CSVERQGSEQYF.

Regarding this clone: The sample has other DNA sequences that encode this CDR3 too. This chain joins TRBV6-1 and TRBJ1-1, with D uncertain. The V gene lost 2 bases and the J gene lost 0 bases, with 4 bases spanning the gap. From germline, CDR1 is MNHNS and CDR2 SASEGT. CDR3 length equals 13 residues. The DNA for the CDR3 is TGTGCCAGCAGTGAATCGGTGAACACTGAAGCTTTCTTT. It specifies CASSESVNTEAFF.

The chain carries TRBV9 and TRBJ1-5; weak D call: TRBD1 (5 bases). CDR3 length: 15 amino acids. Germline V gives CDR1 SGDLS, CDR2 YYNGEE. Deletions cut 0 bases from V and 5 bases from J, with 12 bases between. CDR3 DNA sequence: TGTGCCAGCAGCGTAGGAGGGGCCCCGTATCAGCCCCAGCATTTT. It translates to CASSVGGAPYQPQHF.